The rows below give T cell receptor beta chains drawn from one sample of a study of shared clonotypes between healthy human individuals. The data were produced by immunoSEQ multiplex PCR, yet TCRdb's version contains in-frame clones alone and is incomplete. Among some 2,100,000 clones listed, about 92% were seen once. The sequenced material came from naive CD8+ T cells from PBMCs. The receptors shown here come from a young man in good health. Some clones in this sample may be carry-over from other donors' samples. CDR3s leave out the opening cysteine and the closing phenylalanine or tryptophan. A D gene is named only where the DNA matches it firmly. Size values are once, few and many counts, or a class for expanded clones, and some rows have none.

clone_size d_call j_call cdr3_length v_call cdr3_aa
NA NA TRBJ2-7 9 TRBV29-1 SVESGYEQY
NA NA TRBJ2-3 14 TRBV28 ASSLMSDKSTDTQY
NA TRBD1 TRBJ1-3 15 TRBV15 ATSRDYSGGPGNTIY
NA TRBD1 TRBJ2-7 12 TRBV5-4 ASSWGQGSYEQY
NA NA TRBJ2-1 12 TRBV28 ASNSAQSYNEQF
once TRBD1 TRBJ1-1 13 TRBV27 ASRPDRGFTTEAF
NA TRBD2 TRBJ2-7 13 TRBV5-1 ASSLALSGSYEQY
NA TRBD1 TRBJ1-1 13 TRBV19 ASSILRGQSTEAF
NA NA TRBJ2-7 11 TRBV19 ASSIRDPYEQY
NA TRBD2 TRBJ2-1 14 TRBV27 ASSLIRWEGPDEQF
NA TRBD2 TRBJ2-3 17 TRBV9 ASSGRSRSWGTSADTQY
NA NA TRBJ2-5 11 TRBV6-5 ASNYQGSETQY
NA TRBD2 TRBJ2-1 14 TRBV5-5 ASSLTSGRGVDEQF
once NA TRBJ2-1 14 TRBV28 ASPPRGADYSNEQF
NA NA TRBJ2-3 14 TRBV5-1 ASTRFAVAATDTQY
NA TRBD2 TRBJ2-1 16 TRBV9 ASSSPLWTSGSYNEQF
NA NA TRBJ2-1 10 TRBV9 ASSPQTPEQF
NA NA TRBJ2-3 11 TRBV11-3 ASSLERGSEQY
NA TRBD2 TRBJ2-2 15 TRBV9 ASSSTSGRYNTGELF
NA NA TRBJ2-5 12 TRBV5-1 ASSLYGSQETQY
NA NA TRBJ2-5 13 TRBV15 ATSATSLRGETQY
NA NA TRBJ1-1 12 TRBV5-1 ASSLAAAGTEAF
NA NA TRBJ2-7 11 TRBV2 ASSYPGLYEQY
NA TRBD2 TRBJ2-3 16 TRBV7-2 ASSPRLAGGPSPDTQY
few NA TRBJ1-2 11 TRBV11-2 ASSLGSLYGYT
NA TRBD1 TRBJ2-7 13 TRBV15 ATSILGGPSGEQY
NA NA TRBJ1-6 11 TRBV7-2 ASSLRLNSPLH
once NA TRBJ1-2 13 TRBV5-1 ASSLVQSGGYGYT
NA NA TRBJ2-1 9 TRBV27 ASSLSGKQF
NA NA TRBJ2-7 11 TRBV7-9 ASSLLGGFEQY
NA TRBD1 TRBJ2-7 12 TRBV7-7 ASSIPRDSYEQY
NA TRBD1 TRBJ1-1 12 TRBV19 ASSEGQMNTEAF
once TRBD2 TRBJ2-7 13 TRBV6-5 ASSYSPGGGYEQY
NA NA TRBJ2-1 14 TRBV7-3 ASSLIWHPSYNEQF
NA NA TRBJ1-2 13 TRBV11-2 ASSLGREANYGYT
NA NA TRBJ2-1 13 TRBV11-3 ASSNRDWPENEQF
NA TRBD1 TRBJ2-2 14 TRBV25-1 ASSVGTGGFTGELF
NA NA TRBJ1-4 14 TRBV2 ASATGSMVTNEKLF
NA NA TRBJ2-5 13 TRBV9 ASSVLGGPGETQY
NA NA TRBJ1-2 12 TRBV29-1 SVEHGQGRGGYT
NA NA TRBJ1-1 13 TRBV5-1 ASSLGPGWDTEAF
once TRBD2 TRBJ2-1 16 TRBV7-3 ASSQGPGTSGLYNEQF
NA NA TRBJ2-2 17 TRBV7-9 ASSLDPWGSRDYTGELF
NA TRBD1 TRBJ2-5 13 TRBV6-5 ASSYNLDREETQY
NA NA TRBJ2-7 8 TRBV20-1 SAALYEQY
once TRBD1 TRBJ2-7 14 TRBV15 ATSRHRTGASYEQY
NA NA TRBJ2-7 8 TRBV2 ASRNYEQY